A single TCR beta chain is shown here with its context. Its antigen remains unidentified. In the PCR, 60 Vbeta and 13 Jbeta primers were used. The protocol was immunoSEQ multiplex PCR, while the TCRdb copy is restricted to in-frame clones and leaves out a portion. Here the sample spans about 25,000 clones, just under 80% being singletons. V gave up 1 base and J gave up 2 bases, with 7 bases separating them. The CDR3 consists of 14 residues. Per the germline V gene, CDR1 is SGHVS and CDR2 is FQNEAQ. This record belongs to a study of cytomegalovirus exposure and HLA in healthy donors. About the research overall: The Caucasian-associated ancestry cluster contained 81% of the approximately 390 genotyped donors. Points from the study as a whole: Association of fewer than 20,000 TCR beta sequences with HLA alleles was found at 0.05 false discovery rate in a later analysis. Highly shared variants forming one cluster were likely a sequencing artifact. Presence/absence analyses treated sequencing depth as roughly uniform across donors.

This sequence joins TRBV7-8 and TRBJ2-3, with D uncertain. The sample consisted of PBMCs. This receptor was identified in a male donor in good health and CMV-seronegative. The CDR3 sequence is CASSLEHFTDTQYF. The CDR3 DNA reads as TGTGCCAGCAGCTTAGAACATTTCACAGATACGCAGTATTTT.